This is a list of T cell receptor beta chains from one sample in a study of shared T cell receptors in the human thymus. Profiling relied on immunoSEQ multiplex PCR, and the TCRdb table lists in-frame clones only, not all of them. The sample records just under 550,000 clones, around 78% being singletons. These data were also reused for a study on human thymus T cells.

The source material was thymocytes. The source is a boy under three years old with a congenital heart defect. Each CDR3 is given with its conserved first and last residue. A D gene is named only where the DNA matches it firmly. Size is omitted from some rows. Given values are once, few, many or a class for expanded clones.

size	D	V	J	DNA	CDR3
.	.	TRBV18	TRBJ2-7	TGTGCCAGCTCGCCGATGTCTGGGGCCGAGCAGTACTTC	CASSPMSGAEQYF
.	TRBD1	TRBV25-1	TRBJ2-5	TGTGCCAGCAGTGAGGTGACAGGGGGCCAGAAGGAGACCCAGTACTTC	CASSEVTGGQKETQYF
.	TRBD1	TRBV6-5	TRBJ1-5	TGTGCCAGCAGTTACAGGGGGCTAGGGCAGCCCCAGCATTTT	CASSYRGLGQPQHF
.	TRBD2	TRBV6-4	TRBJ2-7	TGTGCCAGCAGTGACTCTCGGACTAGCGGGAACTCCTACGAGCAGTACTTC	CASSDSRTSGNSYEQYF
.	.	TRBV28	TRBJ2-5	TGTGCCAGCAGTCGCCTCCCGGGATTTGCCCAGTACTTC	CASSRLPGFAQYF
.	TRBD1	TRBV28	TRBJ1-1	TGTGCCAGCAGTTCACAGGGGGCTGGGGTCACTGAAGCTTTCTTT	CASSSQGAGVTEAFF
.	.	TRBV10-1	TRBJ2-4	TGCGCCAGCGGCCCGAGGCCCCTGAAAAACATTCAGTACTTC	CASGPRPLKNIQYF
.	.	TRBV10-3	TRBJ1-2	TGTGCCATCAGTGAGGGGGCAGACGCCTATGGCTACACCTTC	CAISEGADAYGYTF
.	TRBD1	TRBV7-8	TRBJ1-3	TGTGCCAGCAGCTATAGGACAGGGAGTACCATATATTTT	CASSYRTGSTIYF
.	TRBD2	TRBV7-2	TRBJ2-7	TGTGCCAGCAGCTTACCCGGGACTAGCGGGCTCACCTACGAGCAGTACTTC	CASSLPGTSGLTYEQYF
.	.	TRBV4-3	TRBJ2-3	TGCGCCAGCAGCCAAGGGGAGGACACTGCGGCCGGCACAGATACGCAGTATTTT	CASSQGEDTAAGTDTQYF
few	.	TRBV21-1	TRBJ1-4	TGTGCCAGCAGCAAAACTCCCGGGAGACTGAATGAAAAACTGTTTTTT	CASSKTPGRLNEKLFF
.	.	TRBV11-2	TRBJ2-1	TGTGCCAGCACCCCCGGACAACCCAACAATGAGCAGTTCTTC	CASTPGQPNNEQFF
.	TRBD2	TRBV28	TRBJ2-7	TGTGCCAGCAGTCGGGGACTAGCGGACTCCTACGAGCAGTACTTC	CASSRGLADSYEQYF